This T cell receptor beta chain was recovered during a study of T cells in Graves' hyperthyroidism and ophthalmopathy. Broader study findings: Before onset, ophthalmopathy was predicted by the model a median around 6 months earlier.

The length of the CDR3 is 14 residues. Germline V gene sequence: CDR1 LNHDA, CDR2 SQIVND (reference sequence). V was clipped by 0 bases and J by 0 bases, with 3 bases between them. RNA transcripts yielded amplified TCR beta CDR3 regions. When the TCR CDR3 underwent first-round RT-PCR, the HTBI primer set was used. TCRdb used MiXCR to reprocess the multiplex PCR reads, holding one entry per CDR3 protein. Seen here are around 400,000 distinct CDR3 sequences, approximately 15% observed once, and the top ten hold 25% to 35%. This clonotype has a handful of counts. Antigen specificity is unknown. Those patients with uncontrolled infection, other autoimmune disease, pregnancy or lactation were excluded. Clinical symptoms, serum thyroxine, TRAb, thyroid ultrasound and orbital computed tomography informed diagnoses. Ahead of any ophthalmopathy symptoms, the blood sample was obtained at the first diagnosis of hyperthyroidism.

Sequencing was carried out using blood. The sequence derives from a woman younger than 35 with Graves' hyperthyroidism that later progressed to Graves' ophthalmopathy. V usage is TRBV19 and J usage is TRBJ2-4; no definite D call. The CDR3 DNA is TGTGCCAGTAGTATAGAGCTAGCCAAAAACATTCAGTACTTC. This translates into CASSIELAKNIQYF. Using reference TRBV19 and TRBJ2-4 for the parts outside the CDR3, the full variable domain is DGGITQSPKYLFRKEGQNVTLSCEQNLNHDAMYWYRQDPGQGLRLIYYSQIVNDFQKGDIAEGYSVSREKKESFPLTVTSAQKNPTAFYLCASSIELAKNIQYFGAGTRLSVL.